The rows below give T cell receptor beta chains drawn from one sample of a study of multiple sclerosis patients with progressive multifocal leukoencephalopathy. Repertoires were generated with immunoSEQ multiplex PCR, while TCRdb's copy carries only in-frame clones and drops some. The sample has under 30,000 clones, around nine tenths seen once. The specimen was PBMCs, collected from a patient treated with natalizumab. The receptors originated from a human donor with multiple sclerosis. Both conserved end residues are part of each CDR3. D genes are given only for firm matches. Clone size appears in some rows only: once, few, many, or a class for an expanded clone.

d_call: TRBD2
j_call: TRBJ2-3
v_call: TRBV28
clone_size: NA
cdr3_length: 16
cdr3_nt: TGTGCCAGCAGCGGGACTAGCGGGAGTCGGGCAGATACGCAGTATTTT
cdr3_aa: CASSGTSGSRADTQYF

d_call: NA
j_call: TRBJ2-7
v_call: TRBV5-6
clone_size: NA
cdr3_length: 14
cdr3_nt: TGTGCCAGCAGCTTGGGTGGGGGGACCAACGAGCAGTACTTC
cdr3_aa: CASSLGGGTNEQYF

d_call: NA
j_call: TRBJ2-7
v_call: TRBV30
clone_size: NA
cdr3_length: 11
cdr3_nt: TGTGCCTGGGGACAGCTGGACGAGCAGTACTTC
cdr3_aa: CAWGQLDEQYF

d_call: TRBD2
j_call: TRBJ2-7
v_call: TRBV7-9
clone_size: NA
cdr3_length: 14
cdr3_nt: TGTGCCAGCAGCCTCCAGCGGGAGGCGAGCGAGCAGTACTTC
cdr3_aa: CASSLQREASEQYF

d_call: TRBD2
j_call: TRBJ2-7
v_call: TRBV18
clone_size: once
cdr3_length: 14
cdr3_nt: TGTGCCAGCTCACTAGCGGGAGAAACCTACGAGCAGTACTTC
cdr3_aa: CASSLAGETYEQYF

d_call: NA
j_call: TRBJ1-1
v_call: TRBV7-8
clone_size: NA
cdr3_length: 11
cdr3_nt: TGTGCCAGCAGCAAGGACCTCCAAGCTTTCTTT
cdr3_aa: CASSKDLQAFF

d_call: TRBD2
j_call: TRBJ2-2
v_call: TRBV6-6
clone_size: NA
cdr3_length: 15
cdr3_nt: TGTGCCAGCACCCTCTTAGCGGGAGTAGCCGGGGAGCTGTTTTTT
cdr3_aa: CASTLLAGVAGELFF

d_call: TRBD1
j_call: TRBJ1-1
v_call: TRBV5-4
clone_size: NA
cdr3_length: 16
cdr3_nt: TGTGCCAGCAGCTACCCTCGGACAGGCCTTAACACTGAAGCTTTCTTT
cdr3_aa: CASSYPRTGLNTEAFF

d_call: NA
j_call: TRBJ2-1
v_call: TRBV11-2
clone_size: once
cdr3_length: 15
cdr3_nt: TGTGCCAGCAGCTTAGTAGCCCGGCCTTACAATGAGCAGTTCTTC
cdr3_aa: CASSLVARPYNEQFF

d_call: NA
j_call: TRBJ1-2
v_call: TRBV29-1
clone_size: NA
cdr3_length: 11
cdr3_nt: TGCAGCGTCTACGGGCCTGGGGGCTACACCTTC
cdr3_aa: CSVYGPGGYTF

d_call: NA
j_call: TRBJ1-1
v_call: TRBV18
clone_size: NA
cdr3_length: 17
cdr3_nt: TGTGCCAGCTCACCAGCCCAACTTGGGAACGGGGGGCCGAGAGCTTTCTTT
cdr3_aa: CASSPAQLGNGGPRAFF

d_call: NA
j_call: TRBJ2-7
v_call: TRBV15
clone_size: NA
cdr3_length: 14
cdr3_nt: TGTGCCACCAGCAGAGAACACGGCGGGGACGAGCAGTACTTC
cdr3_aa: CATSREHGGDEQYF

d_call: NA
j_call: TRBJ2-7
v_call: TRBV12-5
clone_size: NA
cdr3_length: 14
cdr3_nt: TGTGCTAGTGGTTTGGTGGGCCGGGGTTACGAGCAGTACTTC
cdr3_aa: CASGLVGRGYEQYF

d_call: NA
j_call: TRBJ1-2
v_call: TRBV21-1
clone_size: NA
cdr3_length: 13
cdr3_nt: TGTGCCAGCAGCAAGGAGGGTCGCTATGGCTACACCTTC
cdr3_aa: CASSKEGRYGYTF

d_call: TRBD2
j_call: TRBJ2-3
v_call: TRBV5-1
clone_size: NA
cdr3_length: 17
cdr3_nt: TGCGCCAGCAGCTTGGCTGGGACTAGCGGGAGGATAGATACGCAGTATTTT
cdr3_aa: CASSLAGTSGRIDTQYF

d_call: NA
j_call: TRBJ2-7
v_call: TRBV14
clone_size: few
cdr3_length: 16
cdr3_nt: TGTGCCAGCAGCCAAGGGGTAAGGGCAGCCCAATACGAGCAGTACTTC
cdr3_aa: CASSQGVRAAQYEQYF

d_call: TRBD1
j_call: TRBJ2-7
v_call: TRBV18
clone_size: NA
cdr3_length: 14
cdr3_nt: TGTGCCAGCTCACGGGACAGGTTAGGGTACGAGCAGTACTTC
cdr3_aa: CASSRDRLGYEQYF

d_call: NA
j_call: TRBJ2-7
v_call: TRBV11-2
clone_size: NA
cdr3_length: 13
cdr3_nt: TGTGCCAGCAGCCCCGCAGGATTCGGGAGGCAGTACTTC
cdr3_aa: CASSPAGFGRQYF

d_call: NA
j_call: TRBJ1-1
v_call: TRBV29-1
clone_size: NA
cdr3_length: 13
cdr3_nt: TGCAGCGTAGTTAGGTTTTGGGACACTGAAGCTTTCTTT
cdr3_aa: CSVVRFWDTEAFF

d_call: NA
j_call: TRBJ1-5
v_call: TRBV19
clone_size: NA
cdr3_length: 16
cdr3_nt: TGTGCCAGTAGTCAGTCCAGGTCCCGGGGGAATCAGCCCCAGCATTTT
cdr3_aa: CASSQSRSRGNQPQHF

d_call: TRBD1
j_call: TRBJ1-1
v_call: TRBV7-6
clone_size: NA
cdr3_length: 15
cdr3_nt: TGTGCCAGCAGCTTATCCCAGGGGGGGAACACTGAAGCTTTCTTT
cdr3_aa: CASSLSQGGNTEAFF

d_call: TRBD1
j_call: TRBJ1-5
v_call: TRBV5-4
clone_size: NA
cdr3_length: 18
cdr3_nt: TGTGCCAGCAGCTTCCAGGGACAGGGGCGGAAGAGCAATCAGCCCCAGCATTTT
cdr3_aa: CASSFQGQGRKSNQPQHF

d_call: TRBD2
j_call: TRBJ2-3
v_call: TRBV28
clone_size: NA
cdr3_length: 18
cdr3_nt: TGTGCCAGCAGTTTAGGCGCTAGCGGGAGGGCCGCAACAGATACGCAGTATTTT
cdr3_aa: CASSLGASGRAATDTQYF

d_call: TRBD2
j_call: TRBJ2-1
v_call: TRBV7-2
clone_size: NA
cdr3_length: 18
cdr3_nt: TGTGCCAGCAGCTTAGGGCTAGCGGGGAGGGGGTCCTACAATGAGCAGTTCTTC
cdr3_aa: CASSLGLAGRGSYNEQFF

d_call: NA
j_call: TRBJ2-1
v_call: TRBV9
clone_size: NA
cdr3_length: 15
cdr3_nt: TGTGCCAGCAGCGTAGCTACAAAACCGACCAATGAGCAGTTCTTC
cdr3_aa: CASSVATKPTNEQFF

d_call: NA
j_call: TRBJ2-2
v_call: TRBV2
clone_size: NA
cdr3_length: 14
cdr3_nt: TGTGCCAGCAGTGGGACGGCGAACACCGGGGAGCTGTTTTTT
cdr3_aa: CASSGTANTGELFF

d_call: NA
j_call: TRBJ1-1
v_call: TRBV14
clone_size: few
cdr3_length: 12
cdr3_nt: TGTGCCAGCAGCTACGGCGGGAAAGAAGCTTTCTTT
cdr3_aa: CASSYGGKEAFF

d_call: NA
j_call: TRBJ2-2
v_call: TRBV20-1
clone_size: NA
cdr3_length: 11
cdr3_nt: TGCAGTGCTAGAGATTCGGGGGAGCTGTTTTTT
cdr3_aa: CSARDSGELFF

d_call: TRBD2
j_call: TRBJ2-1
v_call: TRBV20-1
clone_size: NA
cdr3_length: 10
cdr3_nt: TGCAGTGCGATGCTAGCGGGAGAGTTCTTC
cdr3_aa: CSAMLAGEFF

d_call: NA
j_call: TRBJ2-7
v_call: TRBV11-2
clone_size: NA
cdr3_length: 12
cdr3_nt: TGTGCCAGCAGCTTAACCCCCACCGAGCAGTACTTC
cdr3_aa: CASSLTPTEQYF

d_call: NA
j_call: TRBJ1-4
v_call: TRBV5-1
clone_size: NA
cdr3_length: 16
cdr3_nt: TGCGCCAGCAGCTTGGGGCTCTCAAGGCTTGGTGAAAAACTGTTTTTT
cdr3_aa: CASSLGLSRLGEKLFF

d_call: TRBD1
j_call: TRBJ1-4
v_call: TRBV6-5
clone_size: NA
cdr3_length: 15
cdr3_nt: TGTGCCAGCAGTTCCCGGGACAGGGGAGACGAAAAACTGTTTTTT
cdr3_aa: CASSSRDRGDEKLFF

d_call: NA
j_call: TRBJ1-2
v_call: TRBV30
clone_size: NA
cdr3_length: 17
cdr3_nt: TGTGCCTGGACCAGGAGAGGGGAGGGGGGATCTAACTATGGCTACACCTTC
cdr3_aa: CAWTRRGEGGSNYGYTF

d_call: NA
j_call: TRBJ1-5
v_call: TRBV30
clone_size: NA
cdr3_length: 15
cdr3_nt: TGTGCCTGGAGACAGGGTGGCCAGTTCAATCAGCCCCAGCATTTT
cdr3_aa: CAWRQGGQFNQPQHF

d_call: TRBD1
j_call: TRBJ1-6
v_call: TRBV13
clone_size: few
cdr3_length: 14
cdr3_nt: TGTGCCAGCAGCCAGGACAGGTCGAATTCACCCCTCCACTTT
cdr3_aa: CASSQDRSNSPLHF

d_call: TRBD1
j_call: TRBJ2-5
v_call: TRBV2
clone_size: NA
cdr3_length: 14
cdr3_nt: TGTGCCAGCAGTCAACAGGGGGCCCGTGAGACCCAGTACTTC
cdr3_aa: CASSQQGARETQYF

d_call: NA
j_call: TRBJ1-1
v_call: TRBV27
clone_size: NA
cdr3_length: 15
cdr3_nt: TGTGCCAGCAGTTTGAGACACTCCATGAACACTGAAGCTTTCTTT
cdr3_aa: CASSLRHSMNTEAFF

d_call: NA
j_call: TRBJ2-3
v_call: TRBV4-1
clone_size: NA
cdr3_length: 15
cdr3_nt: TGCGCCAGCAGCCAAGATCCCACCTCAGGCGATACGCAGTATTTT
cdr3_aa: CASSQDPTSGDTQYF

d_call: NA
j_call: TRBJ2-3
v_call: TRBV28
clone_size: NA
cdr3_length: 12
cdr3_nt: TGTGCCAGCCACTCCGTCCGAGATACGCAGTATTTT
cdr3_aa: CASHSVRDTQYF

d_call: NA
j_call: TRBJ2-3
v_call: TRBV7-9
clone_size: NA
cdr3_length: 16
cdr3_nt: TGTGCCAGCAGCTTCAAAGTAACAGGGATGGCAGATACGCAGTATTTT
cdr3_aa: CASSFKVTGMADTQYF

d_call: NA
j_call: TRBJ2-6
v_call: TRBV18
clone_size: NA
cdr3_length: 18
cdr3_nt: TGTGCCAGCTCACTGATCCAGGCAGTGAGCTCTGGGGCCAACGTCCTGACTTTC
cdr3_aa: CASSLIQAVSSGANVLTF

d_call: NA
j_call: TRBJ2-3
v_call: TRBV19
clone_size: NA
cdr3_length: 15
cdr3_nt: TGTGCCAGTAGTTTGCAGGGAGGTCCCACAGATACGCAGTATTTT
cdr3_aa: CASSLQGGPTDTQYF

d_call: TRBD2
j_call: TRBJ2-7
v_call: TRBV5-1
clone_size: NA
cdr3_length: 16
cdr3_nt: TGCGCCAGCAGCCGCGGGACTAGCGGGGGCTCCTACGAGCAGTACTTC
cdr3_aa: CASSRGTSGGSYEQYF

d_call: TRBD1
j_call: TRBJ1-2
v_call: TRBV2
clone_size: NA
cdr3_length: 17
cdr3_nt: TGTGCCAGCAGGGAGGGACAGGGTACTGTCCTCAGGGATGGCTACACCTTC
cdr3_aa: CASREGQGTVLRDGYTF

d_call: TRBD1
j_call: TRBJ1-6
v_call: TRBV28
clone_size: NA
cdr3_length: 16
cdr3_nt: TGTGCCAGCAGTTCCGAGGGACAGGGGAGGAGTTCACCCCTCCACTTT
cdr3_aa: CASSSEGQGRSSPLHF

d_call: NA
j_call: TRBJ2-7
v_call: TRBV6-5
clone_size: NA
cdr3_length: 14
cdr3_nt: TGTGCCAGCAGCTCGGACGGATTAGGTGTCGAGCAGTACTTC
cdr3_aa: CASSSDGLGVEQYF

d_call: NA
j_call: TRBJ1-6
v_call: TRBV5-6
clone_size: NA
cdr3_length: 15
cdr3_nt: TGTGCCAGCAGCTTGATACAGGGATATAATTCACCCCTCCACTTT
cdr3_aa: CASSLIQGYNSPLHF

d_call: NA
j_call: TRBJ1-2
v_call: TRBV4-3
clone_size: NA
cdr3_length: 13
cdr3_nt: TGCGCCAGCAGCCAAGATCCGGATAGGGGCTACACCTTC
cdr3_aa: CASSQDPDRGYTF

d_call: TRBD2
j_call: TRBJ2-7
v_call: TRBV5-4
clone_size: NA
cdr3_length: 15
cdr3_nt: TGTGCCAGCAGCTTGGCAATTACGGGAGGGTACGAGCAGTACTTC
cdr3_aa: CASSLAITGGYEQYF

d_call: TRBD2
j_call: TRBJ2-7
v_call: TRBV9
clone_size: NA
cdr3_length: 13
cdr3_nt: TGTGCCAGCAGCGAGGGACTAGCCTACGAGCAGTACTTC
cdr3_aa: CASSEGLAYEQYF

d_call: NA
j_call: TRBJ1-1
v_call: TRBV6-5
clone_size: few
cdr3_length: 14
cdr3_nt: TGTGCCAGCAGACCACCGGGGGGGCACACTGAAGCTTTCTTT
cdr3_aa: CASRPPGGHTEAFF

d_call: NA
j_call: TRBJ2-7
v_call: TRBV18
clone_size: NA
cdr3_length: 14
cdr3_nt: TGTGCCAGCTCGTGGACGGACAGCTCCTACGAGCAGTACTTC
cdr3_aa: CASSWTDSSYEQYF

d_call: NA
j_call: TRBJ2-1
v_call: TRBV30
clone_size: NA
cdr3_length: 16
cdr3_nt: TGTGCCTGGGGCTTAATCCGGACTCAGTCCTACAATGAGCAGTTCTTC
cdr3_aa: CAWGLIRTQSYNEQFF

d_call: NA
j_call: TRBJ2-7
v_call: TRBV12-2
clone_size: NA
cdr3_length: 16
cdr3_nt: TGTGCAAGCCGAGGCTACCGGGACAGGCCGTACTACGAGCAGTACTTC
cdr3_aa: CASRGYRDRPYYEQYF